The entry below gives a single T cell receptor (beta chain) sequence along with its context. The sample belongs to a study of cytomegalovirus exposure and HLA in healthy donors. PCR involved 60 Vbeta and 13 Jbeta primers. Libraries were prepared by immunoSEQ multiplex PCR; TCRdb keeps only in-frame clonotypes and omits some of them. The sample yields around 170,000 clones, around 78% seen once. V was cut by 9 bases and J by 0 bases, with 12 bases left in between. Germline-derived CDR1 and CDR2 are MNHNS and SASEGT. CDR3 length equals 14 residues. This rearrangement joins TRBV6-1 to TRBJ1-3, with D perhaps TRBD1 (5 bases). The source is a man aged 18 to 29 in good health and CMV-seronegative. What was sequenced was PBMCs. The CDR3 region has the DNA TGTGCCAGTTCGAAGGGGATCTCTGGAAACACCATATATTTT. This encodes CASSKGISGNTIYF.